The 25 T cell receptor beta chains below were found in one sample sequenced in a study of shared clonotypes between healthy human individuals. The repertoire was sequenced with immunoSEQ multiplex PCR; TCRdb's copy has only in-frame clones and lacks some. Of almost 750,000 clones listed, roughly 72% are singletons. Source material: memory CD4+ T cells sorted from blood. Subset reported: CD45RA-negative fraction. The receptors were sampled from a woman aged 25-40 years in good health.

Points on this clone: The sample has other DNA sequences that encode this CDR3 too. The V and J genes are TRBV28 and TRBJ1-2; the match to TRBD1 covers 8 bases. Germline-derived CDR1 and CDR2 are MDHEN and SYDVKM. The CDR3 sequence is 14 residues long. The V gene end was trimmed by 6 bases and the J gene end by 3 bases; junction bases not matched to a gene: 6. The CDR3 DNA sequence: TGTGCCAGCAGAGAAACAGGGGGAGACTATGGCTACACCTTC. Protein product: CASRETGGDYGYTF.

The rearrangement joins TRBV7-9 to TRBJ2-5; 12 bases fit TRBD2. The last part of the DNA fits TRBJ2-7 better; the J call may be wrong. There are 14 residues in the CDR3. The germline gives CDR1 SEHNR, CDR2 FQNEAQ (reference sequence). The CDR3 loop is CASSRLAGAYEQYF. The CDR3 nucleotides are TGTGCCAGCAGCCGACTAGCGGGAGCCTACGAGCAGTACTTC.

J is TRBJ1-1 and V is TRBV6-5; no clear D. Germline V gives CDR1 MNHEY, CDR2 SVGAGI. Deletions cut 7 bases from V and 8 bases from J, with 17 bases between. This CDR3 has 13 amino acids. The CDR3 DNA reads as TGTGCCAGCAAACTCTCCTATGATTTGGAAGCTTTCTTT. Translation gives CASKLSYDLEAFF.

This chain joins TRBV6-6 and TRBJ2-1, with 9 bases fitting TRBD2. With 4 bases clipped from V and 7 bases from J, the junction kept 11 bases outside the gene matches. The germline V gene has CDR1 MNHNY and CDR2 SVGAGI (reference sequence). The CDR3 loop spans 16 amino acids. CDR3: CASSSNLGLAGNEQFF. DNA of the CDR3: TGTGCCAGCAGTTCGAACCTCGGGCTAGCGGGGAATGAGCAGTTCTTC.

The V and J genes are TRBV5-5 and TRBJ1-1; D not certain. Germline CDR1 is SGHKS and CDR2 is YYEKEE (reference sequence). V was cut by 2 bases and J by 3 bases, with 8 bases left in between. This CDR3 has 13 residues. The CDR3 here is CASSFQEDTEAFF. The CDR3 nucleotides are TGTGCCAGCAGCTTTCAGGAAGACACTGAAGCTTTCTTT.

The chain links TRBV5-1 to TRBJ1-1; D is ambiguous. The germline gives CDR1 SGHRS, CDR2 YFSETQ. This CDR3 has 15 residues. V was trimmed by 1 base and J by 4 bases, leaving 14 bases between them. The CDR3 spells CASSLSPGLVTEAFF. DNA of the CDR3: TGCGCCAGCAGCTTGTCCCCGGGGTTGGTCACTGAAGCTTTCTTT.

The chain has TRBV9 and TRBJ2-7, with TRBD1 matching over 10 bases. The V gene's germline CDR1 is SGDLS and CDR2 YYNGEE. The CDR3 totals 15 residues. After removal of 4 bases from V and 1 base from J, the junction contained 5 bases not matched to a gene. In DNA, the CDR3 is TGTGCCAGCAGCCTCCGGACAGGGGGTTCCTACGAGCAGTACTTC. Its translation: CASSLRTGGSYEQYF. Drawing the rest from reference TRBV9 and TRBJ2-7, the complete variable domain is DSGVTQTPKHLITATGQRVTLRCSPRSGDLSVYWYQQSLDQGLQFLIQYYNGEERAKGNILERFSAQQFPDLHSELNLSSLELGDSALYFCASSLRTGGSYEQYFGPGTRLTVT.

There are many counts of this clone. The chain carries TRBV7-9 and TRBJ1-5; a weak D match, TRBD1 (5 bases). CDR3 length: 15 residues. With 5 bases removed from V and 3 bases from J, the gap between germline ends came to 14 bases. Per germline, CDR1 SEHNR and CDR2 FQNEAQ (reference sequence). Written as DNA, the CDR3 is TGTGCCAGCAGCGCAACCGGACAACACAATCAGCCCCAGCATTTT. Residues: CASSATGQHNQPQHF.

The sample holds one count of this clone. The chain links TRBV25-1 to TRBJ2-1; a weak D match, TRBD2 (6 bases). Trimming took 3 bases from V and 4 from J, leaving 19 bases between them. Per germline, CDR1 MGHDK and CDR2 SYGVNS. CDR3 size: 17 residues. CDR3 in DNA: TGTGCCAGCAGTGATCGGGACTCCCGCCAACCATACAATGAGCAGTTCTTC. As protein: CASSDRDSRQPYNEQFF.

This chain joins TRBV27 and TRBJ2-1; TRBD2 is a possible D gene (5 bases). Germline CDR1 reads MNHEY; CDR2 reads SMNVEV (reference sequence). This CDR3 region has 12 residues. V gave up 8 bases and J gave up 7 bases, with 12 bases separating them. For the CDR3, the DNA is TGTGCCAGCCGGACTCTTCGGAATGAGCAGTTCTTC. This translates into CASRTLRNEQFF.

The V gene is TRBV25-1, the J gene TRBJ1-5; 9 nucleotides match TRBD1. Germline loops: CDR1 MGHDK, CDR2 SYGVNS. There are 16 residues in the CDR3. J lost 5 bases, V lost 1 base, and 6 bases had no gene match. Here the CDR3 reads CASSESGQGSHQPQHF. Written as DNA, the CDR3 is TGTGCCAGCAGTGAATCGGGACAGGGCTCTCATCAGCCCCAGCATTTT.

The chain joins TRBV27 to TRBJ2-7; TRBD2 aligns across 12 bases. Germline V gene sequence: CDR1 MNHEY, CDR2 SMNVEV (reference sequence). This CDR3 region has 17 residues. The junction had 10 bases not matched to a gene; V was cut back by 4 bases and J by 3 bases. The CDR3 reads CASSSWLAGGQRYEQYF. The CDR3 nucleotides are TGTGCCAGCAGTTCCTGGCTAGCGGGAGGGCAGCGCTACGAGCAGTACTTC.

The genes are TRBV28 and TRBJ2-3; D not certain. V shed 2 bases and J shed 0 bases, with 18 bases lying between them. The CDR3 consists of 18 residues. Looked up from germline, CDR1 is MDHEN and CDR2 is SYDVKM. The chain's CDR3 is CASSLELSHSFSTDTQYF. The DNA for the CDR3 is TGTGCCAGCAGTTTAGAGCTCTCCCATAGTTTTAGCACAGATACGCAGTATTTT.

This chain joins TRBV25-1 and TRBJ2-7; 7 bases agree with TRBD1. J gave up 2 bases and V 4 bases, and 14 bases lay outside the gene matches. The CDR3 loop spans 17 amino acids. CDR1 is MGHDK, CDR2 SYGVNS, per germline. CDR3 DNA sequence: TGTGCCAGCAGTGGAAGCCTACCGGGACAGACCCCCTACGAGCAGTACTTC. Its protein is CASSGSLPGQTPYEQYF.

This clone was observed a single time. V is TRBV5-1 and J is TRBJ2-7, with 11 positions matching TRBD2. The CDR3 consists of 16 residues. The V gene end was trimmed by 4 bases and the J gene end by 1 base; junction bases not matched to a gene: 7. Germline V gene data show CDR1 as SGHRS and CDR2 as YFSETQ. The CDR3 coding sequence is TGCGCCAGCAGCACTAGCGGGAGTAGAGATTCCTACGAGCAGTACTTC. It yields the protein CASSTSGSRDSYEQYF.

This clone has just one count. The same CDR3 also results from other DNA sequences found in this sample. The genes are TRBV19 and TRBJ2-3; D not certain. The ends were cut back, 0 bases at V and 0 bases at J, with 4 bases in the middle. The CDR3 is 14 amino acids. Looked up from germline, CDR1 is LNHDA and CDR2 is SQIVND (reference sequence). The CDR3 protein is CASSIDPSTDTQYF. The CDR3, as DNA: TGTGCCAGTAGTATAGATCCTAGCACAGATACGCAGTATTTT.

Written as DNA, the CDR3 is TGTGCCAGCAGCAGGGGACTAGCCGACGAGCAGTACTTC. This translates into CASSRGLADEQYF. This chain links TRBV5-4 with TRBJ2-7; 9 bases fit TRBD2. Germline V gene sequence: CDR1 SGHNT, CDR2 YYREEE (reference sequence). V was clipped by 4 bases and J by 5 bases; unmatched bases: 4. The CDR3 loop spans 13 amino acids.

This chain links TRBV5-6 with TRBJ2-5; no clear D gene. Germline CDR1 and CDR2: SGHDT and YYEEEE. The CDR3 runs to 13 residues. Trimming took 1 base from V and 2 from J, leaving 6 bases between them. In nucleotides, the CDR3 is TGTGCCAGCAGCTTGATCGGGCAAGAGACCCAGTACTTC. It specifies CASSLIGQETQYF.

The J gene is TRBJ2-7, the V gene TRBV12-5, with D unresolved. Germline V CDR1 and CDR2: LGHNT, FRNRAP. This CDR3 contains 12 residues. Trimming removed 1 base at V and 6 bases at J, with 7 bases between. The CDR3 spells CASGLEVGEQYF. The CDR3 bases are TGTGCTAGTGGTTTGGAGGTTGGCGAGCAGTACTTC.

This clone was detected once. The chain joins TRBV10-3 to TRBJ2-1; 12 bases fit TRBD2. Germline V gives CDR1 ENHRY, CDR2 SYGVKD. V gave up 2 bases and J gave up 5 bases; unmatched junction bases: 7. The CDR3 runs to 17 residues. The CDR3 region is CAISEHASGRGNNEQFF. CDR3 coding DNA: TGTGCCATCAGTGAGCACGCTAGCGGGAGGGGTAACAATGAGCAGTTCTTC.

For the CDR3, the DNA is TGTGCCAGCAGCCTGTTCGGGAGTAGCGAGACCCAGTACTTC. Its protein product is CASSLFGSSETQYF. This chain uses TRBV6-6 with TRBJ2-5, with a weak D call TRBD2 (6 bases). V was trimmed by 6 bases and J by 5 bases, leaving 16 bases between them. CDR3 length equals 14 residues. Germline CDR1 MNHNY, CDR2 SVGAGI (reference sequence).

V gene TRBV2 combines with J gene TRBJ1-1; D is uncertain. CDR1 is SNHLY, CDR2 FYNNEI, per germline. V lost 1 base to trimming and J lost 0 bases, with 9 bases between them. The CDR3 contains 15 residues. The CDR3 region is CASSEGTGLNTEAFF. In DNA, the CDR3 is TGTGCCAGCAGTGAAGGTACGGGCCTGAACACTGAAGCTTTCTTT.

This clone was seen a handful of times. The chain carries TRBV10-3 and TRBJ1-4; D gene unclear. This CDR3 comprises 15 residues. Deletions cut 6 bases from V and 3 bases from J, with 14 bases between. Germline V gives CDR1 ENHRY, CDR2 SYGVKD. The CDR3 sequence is CAISPAGEPNEKLFF. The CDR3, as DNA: TGTGCCATCAGCCCGGCGGGCGAACCTAATGAAAAACTGTTTTTT.

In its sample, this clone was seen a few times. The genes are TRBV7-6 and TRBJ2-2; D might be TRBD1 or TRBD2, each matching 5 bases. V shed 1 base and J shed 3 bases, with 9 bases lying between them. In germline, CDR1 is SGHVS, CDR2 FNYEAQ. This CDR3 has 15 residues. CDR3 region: CASSLGVGDTGELFF. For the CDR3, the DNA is TGTGCCAGCAGCTTAGGAGTGGGGGACACCGGGGAGCTGTTTTTT.

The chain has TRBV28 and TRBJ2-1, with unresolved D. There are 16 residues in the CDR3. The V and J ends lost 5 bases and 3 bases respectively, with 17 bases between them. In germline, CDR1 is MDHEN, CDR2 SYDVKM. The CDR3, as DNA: TGTGCCAGCAGTCTCCCTCCCTCGACGGGCTACAATGAGCAGTTCTTC. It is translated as CASSLPPSTGYNEQFF.